The rows below give T cell receptor beta chains drawn from one sample of a study of blood T cells in healthy people across ages. One entry per CDR3 protein results from TCRdb running MiXCR on the 5' RACE reads. Altogether 1.2 million to 1.5 million distinct CDR3 sequences are present, around 55% being singletons, with the ten largest covering 6.5% to 8%. Sequenced: blood. All receptors come from a man aged 18-30 years in good health. The CDR3 runs from the conserved cysteine through the conserved F or W. D genes are given only for firm matches. Size is stated for part of the rows, as once, few or many counts, or as a class when the clone is expanded.

TRBV5-1,NA,TRBD1,TRBJ2-5,CASSEGTAEETQYF,TGCGCCAGCAGCGAGGGGACAGCCGAAGAGACCCAGTACTTC
TRBV27,once,NA,TRBJ1-4,CASTEDFSSEKLFF,TGTGCCAGCACGGAGGACTTTTCAAGTGAAAAGCTGTTTTTT
TRBV7-3,NA,TRBD1,TRBJ2-3,CASSSYPGQGKDTQYF,TGTGCCAGCAGCTCATACCCGGGACAGGGTAAAGATACGCAGTATTTT
TRBV5-1,NA,NA,TRBJ1-1,CASSSAGLNTEAFF,TGCGCCAGCAGCTCGGCAGGCCTGAACACTGAAGCTTTCTTT
TRBV20-1,few,NA,TRBJ1-2,CSARDLARGRNNYGYTF,TGCAGTGCTAGAGATTTGGCCCGGGGTCGCAACAACTATGGCTACACCTTC
TRBV25-1,NA,NA,TRBJ1-6,CASSEWVVAVPPLHF,TGTGCCAGCAGTGAATGGGTGGTGGCGGTGCCACCCCTCCACTTT
TRBV4-3,NA,NA,TRBJ2-5,CASSPPGVSETQYF,TGCGCCAGCAGCCCACCGGGAGTTTCGGAGACCCAGTACTTC
TRBV29-1,NA,TRBD2,TRBJ2-1,CSVGGEVLSSYNEQFF,TGCAGCGTGGGGGGGGAGGTGTTAAGCTCCTACAATGAGCAGTTCTTC
TRBV7-6,few,TRBD2,TRBJ2-7,CASSTTSGGSYEQYF,TGTGCCAGCAGCACCACTAGCGGGGGCTCCTACGAGCAGTACTTC
TRBV20-1,few,NA,TRBJ2-7,CSARDVATYSYEQYF,TGCAGTGCTAGAGATGTGGCTACCTATTCCTACGAGCAGTACTTC
TRBV20-1,NA,NA,TRBJ1-5,CSASADRGRHQPQHF,TGCAGTGCTAGTGCGGACAGAGGGCGGCATCAGCCCCAGCATTTT
TRBV30,NA,NA,TRBJ2-7,CAWSAGGEQYF,TGTGCCTGGAGTGCAGGCGGCGAGCAGTACTTC
TRBV20-1,NA,NA,TRBJ1-2,CSAQHLEPYGYTF,TGCAGCGCACAGCACCTAGAACCCTATGGCTACACCTTC
TRBV25-1,NA,NA,TRBJ2-7,CASSVSGVGYEQYF,TGTGCCAGCAGTGTCTCAGGGGTGGGATACGAGCAGTACTTC
TRBV2,few,NA,TRBJ1-4,CASSEWSLNEKLFF,TGTGCCAGCAGTGAATGGTCACTGAATGAAAAACTGTTTTTT
TRBV4-1,many,NA,TRBJ2-7,CASSPRDGPYEQYF,TGCGCCAGCAGCCCCCGGGACGGACCCTACGAGCAGTACTTC
TRBV5-6,NA,NA,TRBJ2-3,CASSWPLGSTDTQYF,TGTGCCAGCAGCTGGCCCCTGGGAAGCACAGATACGCAGTATTTT
TRBV20-1,NA,TRBD1,TRBJ2-7,CSATHRGRVTYEQYF,TGCAGTGCTACGCACAGGGGGCGTGTGACCTACGAGCAGTACTTC
TRBV6-2/TRBV6-3,NA,NA,TRBJ2-1,CASTPDSGFPYNEQFF,TGTGCCAGCACCCCGGACTCGGGGTTCCCCTACAATGAGCAGTTCTTC
TRBV7-6,many,TRBD1,TRBJ2-7,CASSLGDRTYEQYF,TGTGCCAGCAGCTTAGGGGACAGGACCTACGAGCAGTACTTC
TRBV24-1,few,NA,TRBJ2-5,CATKTRGGETQYF,TGTGCCACCAAAACGAGGGGGGGAGAGACCCAGTACTTC
TRBV12-3/TRBV12-4,NA,TRBD1,TRBJ2-3,CASSPGTGKVPDTQYF,TGTGCCAGCAGTCCCGGGACAGGGAAGGTCCCAGATACGCAGTATTTT
TRBV5-1,NA,NA,TRBJ1-1,CASSRDLHTEAFF,TGCGCCAGCAGCCGAGATCTTCACACTGAAGCTTTCTTT
TRBV20-1,few,NA,TRBJ2-3,CSAKPLAYPFSDTQYF,TGCAGTGCTAAACCCCTGGCTTACCCATTCTCAGATACGCAGTATTTT
TRBV7-9,once,NA,TRBJ2-1,CASSLGQPGNEQFF,TGTGCCAGCAGCTTAGGCCAGCCTGGGAATGAGCAGTTCTTC
TRBV24-1,NA,TRBD1,TRBJ2-1,CATSDHDRGRNNEQFF,TGTGCCACCAGTGATCATGACAGGGGGAGAAACAATGAGCAGTTCTTC
TRBV7-9,NA,TRBD2,TRBJ2-7,CASSKPVGLAGNNEQYF,TGTGCCAGCAGCAAACCGGTGGGACTAGCGGGGAACAATGAGCAGTACTTC
TRBV28,NA,NA,TRBJ2-7,CASKEPHYEQYF,TGTGCCAGCAAAGAGCCCCACTACGAGCAGTACTTC
TRBV10-3,few,NA,TRBJ1-5,CAISESGGNQPQHF,TGTGCCATCAGTGAGTCCGGGGGGAATCAGCCCCAGCATTTT
TRBV10-3,few,NA,TRBJ2-7,CATSWGQGFYEQYF,TGTGCCACCAGCTGGGGGCAGGGATTCTACGAGCAGTACTTC
TRBV5-1,once,NA,TRBJ1-2,CASRQGTSAGYGYTF,TGCGCCAGCAGACAGGGCACCTCCGCTGGCTATGGCTACACCTTC
TRBV28,few,TRBD1,TRBJ2-5,CASSSPTGQQETQYF,TGTGCCAGCAGTTCGCCTACGGGACAGCAAGAGACCCAGTACTTC
TRBV7-9,NA,NA,TRBJ1-6,CASNLGEGYSPLHF,TGTGCCAGCAACCTAGGGGAGGGTTATTCACCCCTCCACTTT
TRBV5-1,NA,TRBD2,TRBJ2-1,CASSQSLAGGYNEQFF,TGCGCCAGCAGCCAATCTCTAGCGGGAGGTTACAATGAGCAGTTCTTC
TRBV18,NA,TRBD1,TRBJ1-2,CASSPNEQGQGCGYTF,TGTGCCAGCTCACCAAACGAGCAGGGACAGGGTTGTGGCTACACCTTC
TRBV20-1,NA,NA,TRBJ2-7,CSARWNYEQYF,TGCAGTGCTAGATGGAACTACGAGCAGTACTTC
TRBV29-1,NA,NA,TRBJ2-1,CSVALGGDSSYNEQFF,TGCAGCGTTGCCCTCGGAGGGGACAGCTCCTACAATGAGCAGTTCTTC
TRBV15,NA,NA,TRBJ2-7,CATALGHNYEQYF,TGTGCCACGGCCCTAGGGCACAATTACGAGCAGTACTTC
TRBV9,NA,NA,TRBJ2-7,CASSVESLGAGSYEQYF,TGTGCCAGCAGCGTCGAATCCCTAGGGGCTGGGTCCTACGAGCAGTACTTC
TRBV7-6,NA,NA,TRBJ2-7,CASSPFGSFEQYF,TGTGCCAGCAGCCCGTTCGGTAGCTTCGAGCAGTACTTC
TRBV30,NA,NA,TRBJ1-2,CATRRVREDYGYTF,TGTGCCACCCGCCGCGTCAGGGAGGACTATGGCTACACCTTC
TRBV24-1,few,NA,TRBJ2-6,CATSVSGANVLTF,TGTGCCACCAGTGTGTCTGGGGCCAACGTCCTGACTTTC
TRBV4-1,NA,NA,TRBJ2-7,CASSHEPANGGEQYF,TGCGCCAGCAGCCATGAACCCGCCAACGGGGGCGAGCAGTACTTC
TRBV5-1,NA,TRBD1,TRBJ1-1,CASSLVGTATMNTEAFF,TGCGCCAGCAGCTTGGTGGGGACAGCCACCATGAACACTGAAGCTTTCTTT
TRBV13,NA,TRBD1,TRBJ2-7,CAIPGQGVRSYEQYF,TGTGCCATACCGGGACAGGGGGTCCGCTCCTACGAGCAGTACTTC
TRBV15,NA,NA,TRBJ2-3,CATSGGLLDTQYF,TGTGCCACCTCCGGGGGCTTATTAGATACGCAGTATTTT
TRBV15,NA,NA,TRBJ2-7,CATSEGTYEQYF,TGTGCCACCAGCGAAGGGACCTACGAGCAGTACTTC
TRBV27,few,TRBD1,TRBJ1-2,CASPPGQGCGYTF,TGTGCCAGCCCACCGGGACAGGGATGTGGCTACACCTTC